What follows are 15 T cell receptor beta chains derived from one specimen sequenced in a study of T-cell reconstitution after alpha-beta-depleted transplantation in children. Using unique molecular identifiers, the investigators prepared the TCRbeta library. TCRdb recomputed calls from the PCR reads with MiXCR, one row per CDR3 protein. The sample holds roughly 300,000 distinct CDR3 sequences, 10% seen once. This sample comprised PBMCs from the stem cell graft donor, obtained from the stem cell graft. The receptors derive from a human donor who donated a stem cell graft to a child with acute lymphoblastic leukemia.

In this sample, this clonotype turned up a few times. The CDR3 here is CASSVVPDPYEQYF. The CDR3, as DNA: TGTGCCAGCAGCGTAGTTCCAGACCCCTACGAGCAGTACTTC. This sequence joins TRBV9 and TRBJ2-7; D remains unclear. CDR3 length: 14 residues. V shed 0 bases and J shed 2 bases, with 9 bases lying between them. Germline CDR1 is SGDLS and CDR2 is YYNGEE.

This clonotype was seen a few times. The genes are TRBV29-1 and TRBJ2-7; D is uncertain. The CDR3 runs to 13 residues. The V end lost 2 bases, the J end lost 7 bases, and 15 bases lay between the germline ends. From germline, CDR1 is SQVTM and CDR2 ANQGSEA. CDR3 sequence reads: CSVEPSHLGEQYF. CDR3 nucleotide sequence: TGCAGCGTTGAACCGTCCCACCTCGGGGAGCAGTACTTC.

The J gene is TRBJ2-7, the V gene TRBV7-6; tentative D call: TRBD2 (6 bases). CDR1 and CDR2 (germline): SGHVS, FNYEAQ. Trimming removed 5 bases from V and 2 bases from J, with 16 bases in between. The CDR3 contains 15 residues. In nucleotides, the CDR3 is TGTGCCAGCAGCCCCGCCTGGGGGGTGCCCTACGAGCAGTACTTC. Encoded protein: CASSPAWGVPYEQYF.

The rearrangement joins TRBV7-9 to TRBJ1-6, with D possibly TRBD1 on 6 matching bases. This CDR3 spans 15 amino acids. The germline gives CDR1 SEHNR, CDR2 FQNEAQ (reference sequence). Trimming removed 5 bases from V and 6 bases from J, with 14 bases in between. Written as DNA, the CDR3 is TGTGCCAGCAGCCAAGACAGGTCTCTTAATTCACCCCTCCACTTT. Translating it yields CASSQDRSLNSPLHF.

In this sample, this clonotype turned up a few times. This chain uses TRBV5-1 with TRBJ2-3; D may correspond to TRBD1 or TRBD2 (5 bases each). The V gene's germline CDR1 is SGHRS and CDR2 YFSETQ. This CDR3 is 15 amino acids long. The ends were cut back, 1 base at V and 5 bases at J, with 14 bases in the middle. The CDR3 sequence: CASSLMGETVDTQYF. The CDR3, as DNA: TGCGCCAGCAGCTTGATGGGGGAGACCGTAGATACGCAGTATTTT.

This clonotype was observed a handful of times. V gene TRBV27 combines with J gene TRBJ1-1, with 8 bases identical to TRBD1. Germline V gives CDR1 MNHEY, CDR2 SMNVEV (reference sequence). J gave up 5 bases and V 4 bases, and 9 bases lay outside the gene matches. The CDR3 runs 15 residues. CDR3 sequence reads: CASSSDREITTEAFF. Written as DNA, the CDR3 is TGTGCCAGCAGTTCGGACAGGGAAATAACGACTGAAGCTTTCTTT.

This clonotype was observed many times. J is TRBJ2-7 and V is TRBV25-1, with D possibly matching TRBD1 (6 bases). The V end lost 4 bases, the J end lost 0 bases, and 10 bases lay between the germline ends. In germline, CDR1 is MGHDK, CDR2 SYGVNS. The CDR3 is 14 amino acids. The CDR3 sequence is CASSGTGYSYEQYF. As DNA, the CDR3 is TGTGCCAGCAGTGGAACAGGGTACTCCTACGAGCAGTACTTC.

This clonotype turned up a few times. V usage is TRBV3-1 and J usage is TRBJ1-5, with a weak D call TRBD1 (5 bases). The CDR3 covers 14 residues. V shed 1 base and J shed 7 bases, with 11 bases lying between them. Per the germline V gene, CDR1 is LGHDT and CDR2 is YNNKEL (reference sequence). CDR3 in amino acids: CASSQVGGTQPQHF. Written as DNA, the CDR3 is TGTGCCAGCAGCCAAGTAGGAGGGACGCAGCCCCAGCATTTT.

The chain carries TRBV6-2 or TRBV6-3 and TRBJ2-7; perhaps TRBD2 as D (6 bases). The germline V and J ends were trimmed by 2 bases and 3 bases, with 11 bases remaining between them. The V gene's germline CDR1 is MNHEY and CDR2 SVGEGT. CDR3 length: 14 residues. CDR3 protein: CASSYDGSFYEQYF. CDR3 in DNA: TGTGCCAGCAGTTACGACGGGAGTTTCTACGAGCAGTACTTC.

This clonotype has a handful of counts. V is TRBV29-1 and J is TRBJ2-1; 7 nucleotides agree with TRBD1. The V gene end was trimmed by 6 bases and the J gene end by 9 bases; junction bases not matched to a gene: 14. Germline values: CDR1 SQVTM, CDR2 ANQGSEA. There are 14 residues in the CDR3. CDR3 coding DNA: TGCAGCGTCAAGTCTACAGGGGTCCGGGGTGAGCAGTTCTTC. This sequence encodes CSVKSTGVRGEQFF.

The chain employs TRBV4-1 and TRBJ2-1, with D unclear. CDR3 length: 13 residues. V lost 5 bases and J 7 bases, leaving 12 bases between the germline ends. Germline loops: CDR1 MGHRA, CDR2 YSYEKL. Written as DNA, the CDR3 is TGCGCCAGCAGCGGGCCCCTGGGAAATGAGCAGTTCTTC. It translates to CASSGPLGNEQFF.

This clonotype was picked up many times. The rearrangement uses TRBV3-1 and TRBJ2-7; 12 bases map to TRBD2. The germline V gene encodes CDR1 LGHDT and CDR2 YNNKEL (reference sequence). V gave up 6 bases and J gave up 3 bases; unmatched junction bases: 6. This CDR3 contains 15 residues. CDR3 region: CASSLLAGGHYEQYF. For the CDR3, the DNA is TGTGCCAGCAGTTTACTAGCGGGAGGCCACTACGAGCAGTACTTC.

This clonotype was seen only a few times. The chain has TRBV4-2 and TRBJ1-3; D is uncertain. From germline, CDR1 is LGHNA and CDR2 YNFKEQ. The CDR3 spans 14 residues. Deletions cut 0 bases from V and 6 bases from J, with 9 bases between. The CDR3 is CASSQDTDSNTIYF. CDR3 DNA sequence: TGTGCCAGCAGCCAAGACACAGATTCAAACACCATATATTTT.

This clonotype has more than one count but fewer than ten. The chain is built from TRBV9 and TRBJ2-3; TRBD2 aligns across 8 bases. Losses at the gene ends were 3 bases for V and 8 bases for J; bases not matched to a gene: 8. CDR3 length: 14 residues. The germline V gene has CDR1 SGDLS and CDR2 YYNGEE. CDR3 loop: CASSASGSSGTQYF. In DNA form, the CDR3 reads TGTGCCAGCAGCGCCAGCGGGAGCAGCGGTACGCAGTATTTT.

This clonotype was seen many times. The gene calls are TRBV10-3 and TRBJ1-4, with TRBD1 matching 8 bases. Losses at the gene ends were 0 bases for V and 7 bases for J; bases not matched to a gene: 1. Germline CDR1 reads ENHRY; CDR2 reads SYGVKD. This CDR3 contains 14 residues. CDR3 bases: TGTGCCATCAGTGAGTCGGGACAGGTTGAAAAACTGTTTTTT. Translating gives CAISESGQVEKLFF.